A selection of T cell receptor beta chains follows, all from one sample in a study of blood T cell repertoires in COVID-19. Some clones are missing from TCRdb's copy, which holds only in-frame ones; the method was immunoSEQ multiplex PCR. The data show more than 300,000 clones, approximately 89% seen once. Sequencing input: PBMCs or T cells enriched from blood (not recorded which). These receptors all come from a man aged 35-49 years in a cohort exposed to, infected with or recovered from COVID-19 (not recorded which). CDR3s include the opening cysteine and the closing phenylalanine or tryptophan. Fields, in order: V gene, J gene, D gene, clone size, CDR3 protein, CDR3 DNA. D genes are given only for firm matches. Not all rows give a size; the values are once, few, many and, for expanded clones, a class.

v_call: TRBV5-1
j_call: TRBJ2-3
d_call: .
clone_size: .
cdr3_aa: CASSPSGRGPDTQYF
cdr3_nt: TGCGCCAGCAGCCCCTCGGGGCGGGGCCCGGATACGCAGTATTTT

v_call: TRBV6-6
j_call: TRBJ2-1
d_call: TRBD2
clone_size: .
cdr3_aa: CASSKPREENEQFF
cdr3_nt: TGTGCCAGCAGTAAGCCTCGGGAGGAGAATGAGCAGTTCTTC

v_call: TRBV25-1
j_call: TRBJ2-3
d_call: TRBD1
clone_size: once
cdr3_aa: CASSGPRGQVGTDTQYF
cdr3_nt: TGTGCCAGCAGTGGACCCAGAGGACAGGTTGGGACAGATACGCAGTATTTT

v_call: TRBV24-1
j_call: TRBJ1-5
d_call: TRBD1
clone_size: .
cdr3_aa: CATKGRGHQPQHF
cdr3_nt: TGTGCCACCAAGGGCAGGGGGCATCAGCCCCAGCATTTT

v_call: TRBV6-5
j_call: TRBJ2-7
d_call: .
clone_size: .
cdr3_aa: CASSYSWEATYEQYF
cdr3_nt: TGTGCCAGCAGTTACTCGTGGGAGGCCACCTACGAGCAGTACTTC

v_call: TRBV10-2
j_call: TRBJ2-6
d_call: .
clone_size: .
cdr3_aa: CASSEGVRGANVLTF
cdr3_nt: TGCGCCAGCAGTGAAGGGGTCCGTGGGGCCAACGTCCTGACTTTC

v_call: TRBV7-2
j_call: TRBJ2-3
d_call: TRBD2
clone_size: .
cdr3_aa: CASSLAFGTSGKTDTQYF
cdr3_nt: TGTGCCAGCAGCTTAGCGTTCGGGACTAGCGGGAAAACAGATACGCAGTATTTT

v_call: TRBV27
j_call: TRBJ1-2
d_call: .
clone_size: .
cdr3_aa: CASSLTRVHGYTF
cdr3_nt: TGTGCCAGCAGTTTAACCAGGGTCCATGGCTACACCTTC

v_call: TRBV29-1
j_call: TRBJ2-5
d_call: TRBD2
clone_size: .
cdr3_aa: CSVSVSGGRTETQYF
cdr3_nt: TGCAGCGTTTCCGTAAGTGGCGGGAGAACAGAGACCCAGTACTTC

v_call: TRBV3-1/TRBV3-2
j_call: TRBJ1-6
d_call: TRBD1
clone_size: few
cdr3_aa: CASSQFRQGIRGGSPLHF
cdr3_nt: TGTGCCAGCAGCCAATTCCGACAGGGAATCCGAGGTGGTTCACCCCTCCACTTT

v_call: TRBV3-1/TRBV3-2
j_call: TRBJ2-1
d_call: .
clone_size: .
cdr3_aa: CASSLTGQYNEQFF
cdr3_nt: TGTGCCAGCAGCCTTACCGGACAGTACAATGAGCAGTTCTTC

v_call: TRBV7-8
j_call: TRBJ1-2
d_call: TRBD1
clone_size: .
cdr3_aa: CASSIKTGRDNYGYTF
cdr3_nt: TGTGCCAGCAGCATAAAGACAGGGCGGGACAACTATGGCTACACCTTC

v_call: TRBV4-1
j_call: TRBJ1-5
d_call: .
clone_size: .
cdr3_aa: CASSHDPDRRSPQHF
cdr3_nt: TGCGCCAGCAGCCACGACCCTGACAGGAGGTCCCCCCAGCATTTT

v_call: TRBV10-3
j_call: TRBJ1-2
d_call: .
clone_size: .
cdr3_aa: CAISVEGVYGYTF
cdr3_nt: TGTGCCATCAGTGTAGAAGGGGTATATGGCTACACCTTC

v_call: TRBV5-1
j_call: TRBJ2-1
d_call: .
clone_size: .
cdr3_aa: CASSLGQVIAEQFF
cdr3_nt: TGCGCCAGCAGCTTGGGACAGGTTATTGCTGAGCAGTTCTTC

v_call: TRBV6-5
j_call: TRBJ1-2
d_call: .
clone_size: .
cdr3_aa: CASISIGGGNYGYTF
cdr3_nt: TGTGCCAGCATCTCAATAGGCGGGGGCAACTATGGCTACACCTTC

v_call: TRBV28
j_call: TRBJ1-6
d_call: .
clone_size: once
cdr3_aa: CASSLRGTYNSPLHF
cdr3_nt: TGTGCCAGCAGTTTGCGGGGGACGTATAATTCACCCCTCCACTTT

v_call: TRBV30
j_call: TRBJ1-5
d_call: .
clone_size: .
cdr3_aa: CAWSQTKGNQPQHF
cdr3_nt: TGTGCCTGGAGTCAAACTAAGGGGAATCAGCCCCAGCATTTT

v_call: TRBV5-1
j_call: TRBJ1-1
d_call: TRBD1
clone_size: .
cdr3_aa: CASSFQDRFTEAFF
cdr3_nt: TGCGCCAGCAGCTTCCAGGACAGGTTCACAGAAGCTTTCTTT

v_call: TRBV19
j_call: TRBJ1-2
d_call: .
clone_size: .
cdr3_aa: CASTLDRNYGYTF
cdr3_nt: TGTGCCAGTACCCTGGACAGAAACTATGGCTACACCTTC

v_call: TRBV5-1
j_call: TRBJ1-4
d_call: .
clone_size: .
cdr3_aa: CASRARAGNEKLFF
cdr3_nt: TGCGCCAGCAGGGCCCGGGCGGGGAATGAAAAACTGTTTTTT

v_call: TRBV6-2/TRBV6-3
j_call: TRBJ1-2
d_call: .
clone_size: .
cdr3_aa: CASSPLYGYTF
cdr3_nt: TGTGCCAGCAGCCCCTTGTATGGCTACACCTTC

v_call: TRBV29-1
j_call: TRBJ2-3
d_call: .
clone_size: .
cdr3_aa: CSVELARGSDTQYF
cdr3_nt: TGCAGCGTTGAACTAGCGAGAGGCTCAGATACGCAGTATTTT

v_call: TRBV6-5
j_call: TRBJ1-1
d_call: .
clone_size: .
cdr3_aa: CASSRGGTLNTEAFF
cdr3_nt: TGTGCCAGCAGCCGGGGCGGGACGTTGAACACTGAAGCTTTCTTT

v_call: TRBV9
j_call: TRBJ2-7
d_call: TRBD2
clone_size: .
cdr3_aa: CASSVGTSGRAYEQYF
cdr3_nt: TGTGCCAGCAGCGTAGGGACTAGCGGGAGGGCGTACGAGCAGTACTTC

v_call: TRBV5-4
j_call: TRBJ2-5
d_call: .
clone_size: .
cdr3_aa: CASSLASGQETQYF
cdr3_nt: TGTGCCAGCAGCTTGGCCAGCGGGCAAGAGACCCAGTACTTC

v_call: TRBV30
j_call: TRBJ2-1
d_call: TRBD2
clone_size: .
cdr3_aa: CAWSRGGSYNEQFF
cdr3_nt: TGTGCCTGGAGTAGGGGCGGGAGCTACAATGAGCAGTTCTTC

v_call: TRBV6-5
j_call: TRBJ2-3
d_call: .
clone_size: .
cdr3_aa: CASSSTIDTQYF
cdr3_nt: TGTGCCAGCAGTTCGACTATCGATACGCAGTATTTT

v_call: TRBV6-4
j_call: TRBJ1-1
d_call: TRBD1
clone_size: .
cdr3_aa: CASRRTGDTEAFF
cdr3_nt: TGTGCCAGCAGACGGACAGGCGACACTGAAGCTTTCTTT

v_call: TRBV6-2/TRBV6-3
j_call: TRBJ2-3
d_call: TRBD2
clone_size: .
cdr3_aa: CASSYGTSGSRTDTQYF
cdr3_nt: TGTGCCAGCAGTTACGGGACTAGCGGGAGCAGAACAGATACGCAGTATTTT

v_call: TRBV14
j_call: TRBJ2-5
d_call: .
clone_size: .
cdr3_aa: CASSQVPRETQYF
cdr3_nt: TGTGCCAGCAGCCAAGTCCCCCGGGAGACCCAGTACTTC

v_call: TRBV24-1
j_call: TRBJ2-3
d_call: TRBD2
clone_size: .
cdr3_aa: CATSDRTSGSTDTQYF
cdr3_nt: TGTGCCACCAGTGATAGGACTAGCGGGTCCACAGATACGCAGTATTTT

v_call: TRBV11-2
j_call: TRBJ1-1
d_call: .
clone_size: .
cdr3_aa: CASSLGPRVTEAFF
cdr3_nt: TGTGCCAGCAGCTTAGGCCCCAGGGTGACTGAAGCTTTCTTT

v_call: TRBV18
j_call: TRBJ2-3
d_call: TRBD1
clone_size: .
cdr3_aa: CASSPPRTGPMGGGAQYF
cdr3_nt: TGTGCCAGCTCACCACCGCGGACAGGTCCTATGGGCGGAGGTGCGCAGTATTTT

v_call: TRBV21-1
j_call: TRBJ2-7
d_call: .
clone_size: once
cdr3_aa: CASSKDKGQGADLLSYEQYF
cdr3_nt: TGTGCCAGCAGCAAAGATAAGGGACAGGGGGCGGACCTACTCTCCTACGAGCAGTACTTC

v_call: TRBV27
j_call: TRBJ1-1
d_call: .
clone_size: .
cdr3_aa: CASVDRTSAVNTEAFF
cdr3_nt: TGTGCCAGCGTCGACAGGACGTCAGCCGTGAACACTGAAGCTTTCTTT

v_call: TRBV5-4
j_call: TRBJ2-7
d_call: TRBD2
clone_size: .
cdr3_aa: CASSNGVAGGPHEQYF
cdr3_nt: TGTGCCAGCAGCAATGGCGTGGCGGGAGGGCCCCACGAGCAGTACTTC